A selection of T cell receptor beta chains follows, all from one sample in a study of CD8 T cells in Susac syndrome. TCRdb recomputed calls from the immunoSEQ multiplex PCR reads with MiXCR, one row per CDR3 protein. The data hold around 300,000 distinct CDR3 sequences, with around 90% observed a single time. Sequencing was performed on CD4+ T cells from PBMCs. These receptors all come from a human donor with multiple sclerosis. Both conserved end residues are part of each CDR3. D genes are given only for firm matches. Not all rows give a size; the values are once, few, many and, for expanded clones, a class.

d_gene,j_gene,v_gene,abundance,CDR3aa,CDR3nt
.,TRBJ2-1,TRBV18,.,CASQGETGYYEQFF,TGTGCCAGCCAGGGAGAGACTGGTTATTATGAGCAGTTCTTC
TRBD1,TRBJ1-5,TRBV7-2,.,CASSLGARGRPLSNQPQHF,TGTGCCAGCAGCTTGGGGGCCAGGGGGCGTCCCCTTAGCAATCAGCCCCAGCATTTT
.,TRBJ2-7,TRBV11-2,.,CASSLGDNYEQYF,TGTGCCAGCAGCTTAGGGGACAACTACGAGCAGTACTTC
.,TRBJ2-1,TRBV7-2,.,CASSLNVNEQFF,TGTGCCAGCAGCTTAAACGTCAATGAGCAGTTCTTC
.,TRBJ1-1,TRBV7-3,.,CASSFSGDSTEVFF,TGTGCCAGCAGCTTTTCAGGTGATTCCACTGAAGTTTTCTTT
.,TRBJ2-3,TRBV12-3/TRBV12-4,.,CASSSAGTTDTQYF,TGTGCCAGCAGTTCTGCGGGAACCACAGATACGCAGTATTTT
TRBD2,TRBJ2-5,TRBV6-1,once,CASSPALAGGHLVETQYF,TGTGCCAGCAGTCCCGCACTAGCGGGGGGGCATTTGGTAGAGACCCAGTACTTC
.,TRBJ2-2,TRBV12-3/TRBV12-4,.,CASTGLSSNTGELFF,TGTGCCAGCACGGGACTGTCGTCCAACACCGGGGAGCTGTTTTTT
.,TRBJ1-2,TRBV29-1,.,CSVGRGDGYGYTF,TGCAGCGTCGGGCGGGGGGACGGCTATGGCTACACCTTC
TRBD2,TRBJ2-1,TRBV20-1,.,CSATPGTSGYNEQFF,TGCAGTGCTACACCCGGGACTAGCGGTTACAATGAGCAGTTCTTC
.,TRBJ2-1,TRBV20-1,once,CSARETGLDNEQFF,TGCAGTGCTAGAGAGACGGGGTTAGACAATGAGCAGTTCTTC
TRBD2,TRBJ2-2,TRBV6-2/TRBV6-3,.,CASSYSTSGRANTGELFF,TGTGCCAGCAGTTACTCCACAAGCGGGAGGGCGAACACCGGGGAGCTGTTTTTT
TRBD1,TRBJ1-2,TRBV29-1,.,CSVEEQGAIGYTF,TGCAGCGTTGAGGAACAGGGGGCGATAGGCTACACCTTC
.,TRBJ1-1,TRBV29-1,.,CSVETAMNTEAFF,TGCAGCGTTGAGACAGCCATGAACACTGAAGCTTTCTTT
.,TRBJ1-2,TRBV20-1,.,CSARAKLVYGYTF,TGCAGTGCTAGAGCAAAATTAGTTTATGGCTACACCTTC